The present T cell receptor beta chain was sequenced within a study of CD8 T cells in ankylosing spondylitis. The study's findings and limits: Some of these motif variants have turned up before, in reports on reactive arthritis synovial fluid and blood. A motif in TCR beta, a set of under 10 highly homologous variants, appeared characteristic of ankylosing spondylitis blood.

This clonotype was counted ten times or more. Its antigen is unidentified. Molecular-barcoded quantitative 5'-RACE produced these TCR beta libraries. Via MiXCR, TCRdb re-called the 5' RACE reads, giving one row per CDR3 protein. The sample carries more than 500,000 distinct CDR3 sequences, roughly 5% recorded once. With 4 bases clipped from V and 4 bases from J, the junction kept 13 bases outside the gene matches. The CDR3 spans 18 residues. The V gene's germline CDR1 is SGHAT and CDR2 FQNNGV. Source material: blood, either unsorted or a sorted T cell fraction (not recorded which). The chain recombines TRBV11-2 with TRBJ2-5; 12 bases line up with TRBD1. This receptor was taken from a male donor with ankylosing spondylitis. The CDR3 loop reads CASSSPGQGAANPETQYF. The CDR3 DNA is TGTGCCAGCAGCTCCCCGGGACAGGGGGCGGCAAACCCAGAGACCCAGTACTTC.